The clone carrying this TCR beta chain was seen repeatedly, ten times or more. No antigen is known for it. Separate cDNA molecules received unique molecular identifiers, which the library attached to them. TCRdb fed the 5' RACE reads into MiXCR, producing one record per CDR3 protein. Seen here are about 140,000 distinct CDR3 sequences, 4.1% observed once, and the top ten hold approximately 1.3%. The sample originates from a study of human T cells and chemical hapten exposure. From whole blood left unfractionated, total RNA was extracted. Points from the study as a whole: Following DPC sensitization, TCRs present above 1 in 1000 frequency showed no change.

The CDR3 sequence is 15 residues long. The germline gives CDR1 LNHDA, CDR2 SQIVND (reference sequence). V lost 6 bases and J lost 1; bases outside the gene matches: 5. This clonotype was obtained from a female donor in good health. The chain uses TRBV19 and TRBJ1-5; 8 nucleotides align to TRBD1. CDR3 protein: CASRWTGRSNQPQHF. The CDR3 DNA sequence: TGTGCCAGTAGGTGGACAGGGAGAAGCAATCAGCCCCAGCATTTT.